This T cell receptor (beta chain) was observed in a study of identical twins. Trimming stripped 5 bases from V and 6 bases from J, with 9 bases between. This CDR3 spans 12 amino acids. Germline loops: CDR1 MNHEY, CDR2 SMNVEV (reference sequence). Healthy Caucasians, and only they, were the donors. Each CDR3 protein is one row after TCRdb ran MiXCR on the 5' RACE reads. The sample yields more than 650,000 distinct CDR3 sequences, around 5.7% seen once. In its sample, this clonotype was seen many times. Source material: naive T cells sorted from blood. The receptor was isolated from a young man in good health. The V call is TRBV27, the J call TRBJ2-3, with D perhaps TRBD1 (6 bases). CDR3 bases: TGTGCCAGCAGTAGGCAGGGGGATACGCAGTATTTT. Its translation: CASSRQGDTQYF.